This entry describes one T cell receptor (beta chain). The data derive from a study of blood T cell repertoires in COVID-19. Clones were sequenced by immunoSEQ multiplex PCR, and TCRdb holds only the in-frame ones, with some missing. The data show 250,000 or so clones, with about 91% seen just once and 4.6% held by the top ten. Trimming removed 5 bases from V and 4 bases from J, with 21 bases in between. CDR1 and CDR2 from the germline V gene are SGHNT and YENEEA. This CDR3 contains 16 residues. This TCR was recovered from a woman aged 35 to 49 who had recovered from COVID-19. The sample was peripheral blood. The rearrangement uses TRBV11-3 and TRBJ2-7, with D tentatively TRBD1 (6 bases). In nucleotides, the CDR3 is TGTGCCAGCAGCCTAAACACCCCAAGGACAGATTACGAGCAGTACGTC. It encodes CASSLNTPRTDYEQYV.